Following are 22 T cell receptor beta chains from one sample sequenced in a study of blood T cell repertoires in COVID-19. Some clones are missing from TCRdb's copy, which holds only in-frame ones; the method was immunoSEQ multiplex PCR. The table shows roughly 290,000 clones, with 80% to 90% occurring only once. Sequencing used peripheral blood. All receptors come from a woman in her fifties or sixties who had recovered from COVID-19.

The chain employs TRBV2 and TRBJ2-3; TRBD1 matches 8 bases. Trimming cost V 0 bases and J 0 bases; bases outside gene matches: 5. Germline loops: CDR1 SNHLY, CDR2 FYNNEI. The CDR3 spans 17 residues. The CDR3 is CASSEARDRISTDTQYF. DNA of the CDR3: TGTGCCAGCAGTGAAGCACGGGACAGGATCAGCACAGATACGCAGTATTTT.

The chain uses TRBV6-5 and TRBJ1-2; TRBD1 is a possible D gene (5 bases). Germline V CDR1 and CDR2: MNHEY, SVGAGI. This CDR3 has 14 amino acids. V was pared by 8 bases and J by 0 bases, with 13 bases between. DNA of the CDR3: TGTGCCAGCGCTTCTGTCAGGGCTAACTATGGCTACACCTTC. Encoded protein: CASASVRANYGYTF.

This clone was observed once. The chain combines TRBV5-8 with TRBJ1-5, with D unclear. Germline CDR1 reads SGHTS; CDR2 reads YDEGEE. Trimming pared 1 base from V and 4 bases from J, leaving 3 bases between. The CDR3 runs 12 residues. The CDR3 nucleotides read TGTGCCAGCAGCTTGCGGAATCAGCCCCAGCATTTT. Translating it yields CASSLRNQPQHF. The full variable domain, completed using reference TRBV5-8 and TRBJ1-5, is EAGVTQSPTHLIKTRGQQATLRCSPISGHTSVYWYQQALGLGLQFLLWYDEGEERNRGNFPPRFSGRQFPNYSSELNVNALELEDSALYLCASSLRNQPQHFGDGTRLSIL.

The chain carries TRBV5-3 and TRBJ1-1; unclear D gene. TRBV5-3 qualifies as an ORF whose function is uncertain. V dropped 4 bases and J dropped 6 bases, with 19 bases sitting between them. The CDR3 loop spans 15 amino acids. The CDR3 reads CARSHQFSPRSEAFF. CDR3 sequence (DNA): TGTGCCAGAAGCCACCAGTTTAGCCCGAGGTCTGAAGCTTTCTTT.

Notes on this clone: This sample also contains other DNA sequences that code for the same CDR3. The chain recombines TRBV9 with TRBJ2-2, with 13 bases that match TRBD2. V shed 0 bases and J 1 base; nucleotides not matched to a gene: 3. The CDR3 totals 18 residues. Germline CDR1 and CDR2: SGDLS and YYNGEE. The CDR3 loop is CASSVARTSGGNTGELFF. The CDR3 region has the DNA TGTGCCAGCAGCGTAGCCCGGACTAGCGGGGGGAACACCGGGGAGCTGTTTTTT.

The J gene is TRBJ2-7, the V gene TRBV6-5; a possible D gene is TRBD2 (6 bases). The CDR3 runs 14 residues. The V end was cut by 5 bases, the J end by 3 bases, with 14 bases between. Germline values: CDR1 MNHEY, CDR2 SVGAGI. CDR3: CASSPTGVGYEQYF. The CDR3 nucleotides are TGTGCCAGCAGTCCCACGGGGGTGGGCTACGAGCAGTACTTC.

Written as DNA, the CDR3 is TGTGCCAGCAGGGATCGACAGGGCTACGAGCAGTACTTC. Translation gives CASRDRQGYEQYF. V gene TRBV7-2 combines with J gene TRBJ2-7; 7 bases agree with TRBD1. The CDR3 has 13 amino acids. Germline V gives CDR1 SGHTA, CDR2 FQGNSA. The V segment lost 6 bases and the J segment 3 bases; nucleotides outside the gene matches: 5.

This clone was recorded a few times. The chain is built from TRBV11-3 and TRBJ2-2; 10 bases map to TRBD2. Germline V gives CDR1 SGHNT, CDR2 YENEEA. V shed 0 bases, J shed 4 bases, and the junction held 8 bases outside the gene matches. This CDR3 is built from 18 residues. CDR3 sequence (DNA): TGTGCCAGCAGCTTAGATTTCCTAGCGGGAGCCCCCACCGGGGAGCTGTTTTTT. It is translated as CASSLDFLAGAPTGELFF.

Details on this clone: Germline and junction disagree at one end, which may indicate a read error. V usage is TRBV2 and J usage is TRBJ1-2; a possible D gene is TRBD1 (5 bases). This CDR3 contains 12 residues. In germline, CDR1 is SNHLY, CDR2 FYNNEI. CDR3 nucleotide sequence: TGTGCCAGCATCCTCTTGGAGGGACCCATCCCCTTC. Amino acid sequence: CASILLEGPIPF.

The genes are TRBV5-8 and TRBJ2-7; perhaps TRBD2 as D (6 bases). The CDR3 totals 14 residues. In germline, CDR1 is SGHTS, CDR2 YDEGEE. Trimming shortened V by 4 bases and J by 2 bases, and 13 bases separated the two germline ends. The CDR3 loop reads CASSRGTDTYEQYF. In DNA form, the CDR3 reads TGTGCCAGCAGCCGCGGGACGGATACCTACGAGCAGTACTTC.

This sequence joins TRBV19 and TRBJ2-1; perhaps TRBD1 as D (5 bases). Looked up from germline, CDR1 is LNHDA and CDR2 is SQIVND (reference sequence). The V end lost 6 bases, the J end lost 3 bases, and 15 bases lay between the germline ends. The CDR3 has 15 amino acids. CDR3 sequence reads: CASSLSQGVYNEQFF. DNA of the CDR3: TGTGCCAGTAGCTTGTCGCAGGGCGTCTACAATGAGCAGTTCTTC.

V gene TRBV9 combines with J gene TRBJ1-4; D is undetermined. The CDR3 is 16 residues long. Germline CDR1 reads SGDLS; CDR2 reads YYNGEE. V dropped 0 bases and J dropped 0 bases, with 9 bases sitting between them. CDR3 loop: CASSVGLPSTNEKLFF. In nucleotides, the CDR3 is TGTGCCAGCAGCGTAGGACTTCCATCAACTAATGAAAAACTGTTTTTT.

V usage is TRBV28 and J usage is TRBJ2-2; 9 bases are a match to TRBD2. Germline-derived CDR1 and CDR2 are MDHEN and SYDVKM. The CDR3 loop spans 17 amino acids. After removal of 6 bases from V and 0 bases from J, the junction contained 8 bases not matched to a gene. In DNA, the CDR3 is TGTGCCAGCAGCTCAAGCGGGGGGCTAACGAACACCGGGGAGCTGTTTTTT. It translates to CASSSSGGLTNTGELFF.

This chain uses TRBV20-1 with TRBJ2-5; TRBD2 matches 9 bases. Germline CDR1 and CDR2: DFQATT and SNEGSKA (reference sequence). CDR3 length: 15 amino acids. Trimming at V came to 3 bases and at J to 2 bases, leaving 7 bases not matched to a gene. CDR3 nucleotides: TGCAGTGCTAGTTTTAGCGGGGGCCGGCAAGAGACCCAGTACTTC. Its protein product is CSASFSGGRQETQYF.

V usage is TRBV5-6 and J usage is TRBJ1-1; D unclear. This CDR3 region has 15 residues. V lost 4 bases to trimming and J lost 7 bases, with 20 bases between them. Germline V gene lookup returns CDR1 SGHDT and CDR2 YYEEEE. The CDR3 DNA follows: TGTGCCAGCAGCACCACCCCGGTTTTATACAGTGAAGCTTTCTTT. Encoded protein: CASSTTPVLYSEAFF.

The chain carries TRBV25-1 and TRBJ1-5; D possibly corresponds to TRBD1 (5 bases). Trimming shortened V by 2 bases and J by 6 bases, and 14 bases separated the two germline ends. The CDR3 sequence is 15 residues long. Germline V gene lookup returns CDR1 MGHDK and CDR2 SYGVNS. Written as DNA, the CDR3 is TGTGCCAGCAGTGAAGGGTTGGGGGGAACTCAGCCCCAGCATTTT. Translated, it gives CASSEGLGGTQPQHF.

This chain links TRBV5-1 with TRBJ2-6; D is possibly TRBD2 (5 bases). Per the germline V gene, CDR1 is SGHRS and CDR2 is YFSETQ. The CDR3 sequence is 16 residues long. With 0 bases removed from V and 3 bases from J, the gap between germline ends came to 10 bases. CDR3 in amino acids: CASSLVSGNGANVLTF. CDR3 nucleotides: TGCGCCAGCAGCTTGGTATCGGGAAATGGGGCCAACGTCCTGACTTTC.

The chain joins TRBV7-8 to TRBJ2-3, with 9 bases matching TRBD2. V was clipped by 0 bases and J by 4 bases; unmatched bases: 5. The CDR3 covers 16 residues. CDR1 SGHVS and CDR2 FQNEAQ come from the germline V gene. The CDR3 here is CASSLAWLAGPDTQYF. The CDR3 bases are TGTGCCAGCAGCTTAGCCTGGCTAGCGGGGCCAGATACGCAGTATTTT.

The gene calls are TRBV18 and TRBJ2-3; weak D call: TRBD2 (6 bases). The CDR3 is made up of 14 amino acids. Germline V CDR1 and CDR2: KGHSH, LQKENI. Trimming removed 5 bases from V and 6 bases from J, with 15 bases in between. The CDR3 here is CASSSSGVGDTQYF. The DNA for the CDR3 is TGTGCCAGCTCATCCTCGGGGGTGGGTGATACGCAGTATTTT. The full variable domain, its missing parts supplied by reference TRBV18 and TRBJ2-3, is NAGVMQNPRHLVRRRGQEARLRCSPMKGHSHVYWYRQLPEEGLKFMVYLQKENIIDESGMPKERFSAEFPKEGPSILRIQQVVRGDSAAYFCASSSSGVGDTQYFGPGTRLTVL.

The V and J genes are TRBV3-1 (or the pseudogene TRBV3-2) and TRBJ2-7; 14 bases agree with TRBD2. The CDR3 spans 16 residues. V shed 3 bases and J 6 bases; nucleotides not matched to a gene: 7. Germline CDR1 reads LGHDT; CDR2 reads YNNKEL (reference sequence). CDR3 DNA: TGTGCCAGCAGCCAGAGCCCCGGACTAGCGGGGGGCGAGCAGTACTTC. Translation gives CASSQSPGLAGGEQYF.

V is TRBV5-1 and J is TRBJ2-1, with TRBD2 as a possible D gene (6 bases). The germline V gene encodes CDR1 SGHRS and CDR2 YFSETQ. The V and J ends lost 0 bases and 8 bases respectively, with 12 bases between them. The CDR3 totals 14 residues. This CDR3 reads CASSLVGSGDEQFF. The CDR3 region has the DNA TGCGCCAGCAGCTTGGTCGGGAGTGGGGATGAGCAGTTCTTC.

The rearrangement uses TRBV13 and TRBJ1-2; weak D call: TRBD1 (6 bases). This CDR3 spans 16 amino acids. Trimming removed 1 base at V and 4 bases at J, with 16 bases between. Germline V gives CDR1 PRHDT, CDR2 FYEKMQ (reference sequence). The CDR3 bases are TGTGCCAGCAGCTTAGAATCCGGACAGCTGATCTATGGCTACACCTTC. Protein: CASSLESGQLIYGYTF.